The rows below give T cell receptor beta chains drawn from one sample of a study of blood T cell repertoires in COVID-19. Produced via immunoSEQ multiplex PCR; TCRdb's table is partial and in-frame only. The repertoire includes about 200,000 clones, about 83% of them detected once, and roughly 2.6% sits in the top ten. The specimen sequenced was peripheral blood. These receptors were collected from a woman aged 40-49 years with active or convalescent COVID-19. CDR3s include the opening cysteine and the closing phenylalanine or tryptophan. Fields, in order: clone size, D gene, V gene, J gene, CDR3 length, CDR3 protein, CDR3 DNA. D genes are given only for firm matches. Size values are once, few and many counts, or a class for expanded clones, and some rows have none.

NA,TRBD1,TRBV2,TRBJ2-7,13,CASSGGTGYEQYF,TGTGCCAGCAGTGGTGGGACAGGCTACGAGCAGTACTTC
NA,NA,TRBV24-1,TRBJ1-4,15,CATSDPGKDGEKLFF,TGTGCCACCAGTGATCCCGGGAAAGATGGGGAAAAACTGTTTTTT
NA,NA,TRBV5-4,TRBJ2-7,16,CASSLGLQGGSYEQYF,TGTGCCAGCAGCTTGGGCTTACAGGGGGGGAGCTACGAGCAGTACTTC
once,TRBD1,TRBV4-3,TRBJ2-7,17,CASSQDPNRGHSYEQYF,TGCGCCAGCAGCCAAGATCCAAACAGGGGGCACTCCTACGAGCAGTACTTC
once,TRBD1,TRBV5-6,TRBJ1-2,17,CASSLEDRASPNYGYTF,TGTGCCAGCAGCCTAGAGGACAGGGCCTCCCCTAACTATGGCTACACCTTC
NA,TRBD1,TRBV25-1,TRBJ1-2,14,CASSEYAGGYGYTF,TGTGCCAGCAGTGAATACGCAGGGGGCTATGGCTACACCTTC
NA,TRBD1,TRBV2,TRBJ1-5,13,CASTRGLDQPQHF,TGTGCCAGCACCAGGGGGCTGGATCAGCCCCAGCATTTT
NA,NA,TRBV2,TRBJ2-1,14,CASSTLAEYNEQFF,TGTGCCAGCAGTACTCTAGCTGAATACAATGAGCAGTTCTTC
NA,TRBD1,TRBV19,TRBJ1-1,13,CASGDRGNTEAFF,TGTGCCAGTGGGGACAGGGGGAACACTGAAGCTTTCTTT
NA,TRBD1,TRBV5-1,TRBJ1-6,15,CASSLGTGGNSPLHF,TGCGCCAGCAGCTTGGGGACAGGGGGAAATTCACCCCTCCACTTT
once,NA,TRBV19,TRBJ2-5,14,CASSQGIVEETQYF,TGTGCCAGTAGCCAGGGTATAGTCGAAGAGACCCAGTACTTC
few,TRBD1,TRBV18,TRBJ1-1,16,CASSPAVAGGRTEAFF,TGTGCCAGCTCACCCGCTGTTGCAGGGGGAAGGACTGAAGCTTTCTTT
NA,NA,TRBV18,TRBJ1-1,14,CASSPPQGNTEAFF,TGTGCCAGCTCACCACCGCAGGGGAACACTGAAGCTTTCTTT
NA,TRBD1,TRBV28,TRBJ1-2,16,CASSLQGARGSYGYTF,TGTGCCAGCAGTCTACAGGGGGCAAGGGGGAGCTATGGCTACACCTTC
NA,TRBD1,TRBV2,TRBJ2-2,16,CASSDWQGADTGELFF,TGTGCCAGCAGTGACTGGCAGGGGGCGGACACCGGGGAGCTGTTTTTT
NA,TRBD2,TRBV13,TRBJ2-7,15,CASSPGLAGSYEQYF,TGTGCCAGCAGCCCAGGGCTAGCGGGGTCCTACGAGCAGTACTTC
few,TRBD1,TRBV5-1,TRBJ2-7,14,CASSLDRGSYEQYF,TGCGCCAGCAGCTTGGACAGGGGTTCCTACGAGCAGTACTTC
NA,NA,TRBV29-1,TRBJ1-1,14,CSVGPMTANTEAFF,TGCAGCGTTGGCCCAATGACAGCGAACACTGAAGCTTTCTTT
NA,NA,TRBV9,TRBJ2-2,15,CASSVGITNTGELFF,TGTGCCAGCAGCGTAGGTATTACTAACACCGGGGAGCTGTTTTTT
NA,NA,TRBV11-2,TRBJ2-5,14,CASSWLTAQETQYF,TGTGCCAGCAGCTGGTTGACAGCCCAAGAGACCCAGTACTTC
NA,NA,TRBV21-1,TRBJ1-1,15,CASNHRVPMNTEAFF,TGTGCCAGCAACCACAGGGTCCCAATGAACACTGAAGCTTTCTTT
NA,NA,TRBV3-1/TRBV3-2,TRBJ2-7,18,CASSQDSLVGSRSYEQYF,TGTGCCAGCAGCCAAGATAGCCTAGTTGGTTCTAGGTCCTACGAGCAGTACTTC
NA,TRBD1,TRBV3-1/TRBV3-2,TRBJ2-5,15,CASSQVKGQGETQYF,TGTGCCAGCAGCCAAGTAAAAGGACAGGGAGAGACCCAGTACTTC
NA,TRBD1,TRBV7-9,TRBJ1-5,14,CASSRTGSNQPQHF,TGTGCCAGCAGCCGGACAGGGAGCAATCAGCCCCAGCATTTT
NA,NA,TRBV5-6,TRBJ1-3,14,CASTDRVPGNTIYF,TGTGCCAGCACCGATCGGGTGCCTGGAAACACCATATATTTT
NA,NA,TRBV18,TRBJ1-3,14,CASPQSQEGNTIYF,TGTGCCAGCCCCCAGAGCCAGGAAGGAAACACCATATATTTT
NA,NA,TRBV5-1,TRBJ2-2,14,CASSIWTVTGELFF,TGCGCCAGCAGCATCTGGACAGTGACCGGGGAGCTGTTTTTT
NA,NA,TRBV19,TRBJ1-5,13,CASSAGLYQPQHF,TGTGCCAGTAGTGCCGGACTTTACCAGCCCCAGCATTTT
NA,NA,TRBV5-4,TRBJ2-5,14,CASSLAGSQETQYF,TGTGCCAGCAGCTTGGCGGGAAGTCAAGAGACCCAGTACTTC
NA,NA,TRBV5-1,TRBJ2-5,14,CASTLLDTQETQYF,TGCGCCAGCACCCTGCTTGACACGCAAGAGACCCAGTACTTC
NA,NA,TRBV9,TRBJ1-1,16,CASSVGRGGAVTEAFF,TGTGCCAGCAGCGTAGGTAGGGGAGGGGCAGTCACTGAAGCTTTCTTT
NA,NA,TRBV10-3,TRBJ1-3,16,CAISNRVQVGGNTIYF,TGTGCCATCAGCAACCGGGTCCAAGTGGGTGGAAACACCATATATTTT
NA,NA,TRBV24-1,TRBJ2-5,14,CATSDPGAEETQYF,TGTGCCACCAGTGACCCAGGGGCGGAAGAGACCCAGTACTTC
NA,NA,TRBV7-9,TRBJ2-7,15,CASSLSQGTNYEQYF,TGTGCCAGCAGCTTATCACAGGGAACTAACTACGAGCAGTACTTC
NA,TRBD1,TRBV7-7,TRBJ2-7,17,CASSLSAPGTGYYEQYF,TGTGCTAGCAGCTTATCCGCGCCCGGGACAGGGTACTACGAGCAGTACTTC
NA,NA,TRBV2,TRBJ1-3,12,CASLGSGNTIYF,TGTGCCAGTCTCGGTTCTGGAAACACCATATATTTT
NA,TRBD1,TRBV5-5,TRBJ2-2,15,CASSLEGAETGELFF,TGTGCCAGCAGCTTGGAGGGGGCGGAGACCGGGGAGCTGTTTTTT
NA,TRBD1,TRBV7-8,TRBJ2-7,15,CASSRIGGQGYEQYF,TGTGCCAGCAGCCGAATCGGCGGACAGGGTTACGAGCAGTACTTC
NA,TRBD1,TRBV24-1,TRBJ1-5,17,CATSGETGGRGNQPQHF,TGTGCCACCAGTGGGGAGACAGGGGGCAGGGGCAATCAGCCCCAGCATTTT
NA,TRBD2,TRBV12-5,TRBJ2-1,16,CASGLYWTRRLNEQFF,TGTGCTAGTGGTTTGTATTGGACTAGACGATTAAATGAGCAGTTCTTC
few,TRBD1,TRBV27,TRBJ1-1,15,CASSRPGQGNTEAFF,TGTGCCAGCAGCCGCCCCGGACAGGGGAACACTGAAGCTTTCTTT
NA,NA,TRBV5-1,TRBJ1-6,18,CASSGRTEFSSYNSPLHF,TGCGCCAGCAGCGGAAGGACAGAATTCAGCTCCTATAATTCACCCCTCCACTTT
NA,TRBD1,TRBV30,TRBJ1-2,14,CAWHTGTGIYGYTF,TGTGCCTGGCATACCGGGACAGGGATATATGGCTACACCTTC
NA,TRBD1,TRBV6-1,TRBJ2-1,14,CASSSNRGGNEQFF,TGTGCCAGCAGTTCGAACAGGGGCGGCAATGAGCAGTTCTTC
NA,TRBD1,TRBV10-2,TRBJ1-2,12,CASSGQGKSYTF,TGCGCCAGCTCGGGACAGGGAAAAAGCTACACCTTC
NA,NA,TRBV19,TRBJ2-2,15,CASSIFPGRPGELFF,TGTGCCAGTAGTATTTTCCCAGGGCGGCCCGGGGAGCTGTTTTTT
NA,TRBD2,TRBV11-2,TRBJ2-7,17,CASSLYVPGGPSYEQYF,TGTGCCAGCAGCTTATACGTCCCGGGAGGGCCCTCCTACGAGCAGTACTTC
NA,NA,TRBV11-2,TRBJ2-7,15,CASSLHAEYTYEQYF,TGTGCCAGCAGCTTACACGCAGAATATACCTACGAGCAGTACTTC
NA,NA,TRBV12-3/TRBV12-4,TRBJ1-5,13,CASSLYGEQPQHF,TGTGCCAGCAGTTTATATGGGGAGCAGCCCCAGCATTTT
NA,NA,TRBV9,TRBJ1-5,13,CASSDVTGGPQHF,TGTGCCAGCAGCGACGTGACAGGAGGGCCCCAGCATTTT